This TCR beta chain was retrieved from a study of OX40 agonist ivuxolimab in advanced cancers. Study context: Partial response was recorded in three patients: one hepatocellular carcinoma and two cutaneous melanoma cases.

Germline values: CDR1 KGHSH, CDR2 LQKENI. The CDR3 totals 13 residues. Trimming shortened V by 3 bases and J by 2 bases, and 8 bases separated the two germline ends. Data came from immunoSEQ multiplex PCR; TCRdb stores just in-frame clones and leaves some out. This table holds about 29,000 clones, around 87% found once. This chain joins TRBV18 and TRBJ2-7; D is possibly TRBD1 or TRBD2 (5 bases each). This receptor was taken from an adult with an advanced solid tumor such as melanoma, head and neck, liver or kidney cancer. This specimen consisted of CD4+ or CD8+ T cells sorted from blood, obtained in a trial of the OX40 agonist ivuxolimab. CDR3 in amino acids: CASSPGRAYEQYF. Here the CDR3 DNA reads TGTGCCAGCTCACCGGGACGGGCCTACGAGCAGTACTTC.